A selection of T cell receptor beta chains follows, all from one sample in a study of cytomegalovirus exposure and HLA in healthy donors. Clones were sequenced by immunoSEQ multiplex PCR, and TCRdb holds only the in-frame ones, with some missing. Of about 150,000 clones in the sample, roughly 77% were seen once. The sample was PBMCs. The receptors stem from a human donor in good health. Each CDR3 is given with its conserved first and last residue.

v_gene	j_gene	CDR3aa
TRBV6-9	TRBJ1-2	CASRNTDRSYYGYTF
TRBV30	TRBJ1-4	CAWSVGDRGLDKLFF
TRBV10-3	TRBJ1-5	CAISEGTATNQPQHF
TRBV9	TRBJ1-1	CASSGPGNTEAFF
TRBV19	TRBJ1-1	CASRRGGLGNTEAFF
TRBV29-1	TRBJ2-5	CSGSTGGEETQYF
TRBV6-6	TRBJ1-1	CATQGMLPEAFF
TRBV19	TRBJ1-5	CASSIIWGPQPQHF
TRBV28	TRBJ1-5	CASRWRGGSQPQHF
TRBV5-5	TRBJ2-4	CASSVPGQPLAKNIQYF
TRBV29-1	TRBJ2-2	CSGTGGGGELFF
TRBV12-5	TRBJ2-7	CASGLVNRDSYEQYF
TRBV2	TRBJ1-2	CASSGQGRGYTF
TRBV9	TRBJ1-1	CASSVDLRGTEAFF
TRBV14	TRBJ1-2	CASSQDRSNYGYTF
TRBV19	TRBJ2-3	CASAGLAGGPRTDTQYF
TRBV9	TRBJ2-2	CASSAGGGAGELFF
TRBV27	TRBJ2-5	CASSLSDTSGQETQYF
TRBV5-6	TRBJ1-3	CASSMGQGGNTIYF
TRBV6-1	TRBJ1-2	CASSVRTARGYTF
TRBV2	TRBJ2-2	CASGRDRTNTGELFF
TRBV6-1	TRBJ2-7	CASSQTGSEQYF
TRBV4-1	TRBJ1-5	CASSQGQGAIQPQHF
TRBV19	TRBJ1-1	CASRLGQENTEAFF
TRBV7-9	TRBJ2-7	CASSSGLAAYEQYF
TRBV7-2	TRBJ1-4	CASRGSGSNEKLFF
TRBV6-5	TRBJ1-2	CASSRDRIHYGYTF
TRBV4-1	TRBJ2-1	CASSQTGLGLRFF
TRBV4-1	NA	CASSQGLAEIYEQYF
TRBV19	TRBJ1-1	CASSRRTTGATYPDTEAFF
TRBV30	TRBJ1-1	CAWSVRREGAFF
TRBV19	TRBJ1-2	CASSAGGDYGYTF
TRBV18	TRBJ2-3	CASSPRGSDTQYF
TRBV7-8	TRBJ2-7	CASSLDLPSGYEQYF
TRBV30	TRBJ1-4	CAFWGVREKLFF
TRBV21-1	TRBJ2-7	CASSKALTRLYEQYF
TRBV5-1	TRBJ2-7	CASSRDSYEQYF
TRBV19	TRBJ2-7	CASSIGGQSREQYF
TRBV14	TRBJ1-2	CASSQVPGYGYTF
TRBV5-4	TRBJ1-2	CASMSQGATRGYTF
TRBV7-6	TRBJ2-1	CASRRVAGALNEQFF
TRBV6-5	TRBJ2-5	CASSYSPPGSETQYF
TRBV6-5	TRBJ2-7	CASSYGRAYEQYF
TRBV19	TRBJ1-1	CASSSLGQVAFF
TRBV18	TRBJ2-1	CASSPKRGKRGGPYNEQFF
TRBV4-2	TRBJ1-5	CASSQDEGYNQPQHF
TRBV9	TRBJ2-2	CASSAGLAGGSARASAGELFF
TRBV29-1	TRBJ2-5	CAGRVKETQYF
TRBV5-4	TRBJ2-3	CASSLGLAGMSTDTQYF